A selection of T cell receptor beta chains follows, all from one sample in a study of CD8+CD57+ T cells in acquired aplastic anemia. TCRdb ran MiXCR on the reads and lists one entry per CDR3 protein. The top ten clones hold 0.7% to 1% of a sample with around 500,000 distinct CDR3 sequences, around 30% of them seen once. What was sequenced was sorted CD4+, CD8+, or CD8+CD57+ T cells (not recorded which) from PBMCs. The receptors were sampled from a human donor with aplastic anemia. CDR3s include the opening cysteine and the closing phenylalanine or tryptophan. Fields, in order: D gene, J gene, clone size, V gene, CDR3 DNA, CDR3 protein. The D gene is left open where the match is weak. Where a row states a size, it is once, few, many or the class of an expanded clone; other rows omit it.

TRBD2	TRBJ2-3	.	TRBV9	TGTGCTTCGGCTAGCGGGAGGAAGTCTCGGGGCACAGATACGCAGTATTTT	CASASGRKSRGTDTQYF
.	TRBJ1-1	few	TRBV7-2	TGTGCCAGCAGCTTCCAGGGCCCGAACACTGAAGCTTTCTTT	CASSFQGPNTEAFF
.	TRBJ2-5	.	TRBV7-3	TGTGCCAGCAGCTTTTCTAGTCAAGAGACCCAGTACTTC	CASSFSSQETQYF
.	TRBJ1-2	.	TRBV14	TGTGCCAGCAGCGCCTCGGGACGGGTCTATGGCTACACCTTC	CASSASGRVYGYTF
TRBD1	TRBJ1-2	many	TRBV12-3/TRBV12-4	TGTGCCAGCAGTCCCACCGGGACAGAGTATGGCTACACCTTC	CASSPTGTEYGYTF
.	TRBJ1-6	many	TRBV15	TGTGCCACCAGCAGAGATCGGACAGAAGATTCACCCCTCCACTTT	CATSRDRTEDSPLHF
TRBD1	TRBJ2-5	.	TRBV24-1	TGTGCCACCAGTCACTGGGACAGCGAGGAAGAGACCCAGTACTTC	CATSHWDSEEETQYF
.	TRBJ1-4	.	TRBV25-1	TGTGCCAGCAGTGCACTGTTCACGGCAACTAATGAAAAACTGTTTTTT	CASSALFTATNEKLFF
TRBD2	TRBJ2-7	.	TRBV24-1	TGTGCCACCAGTGCCGGGGGGGTGGCAAACGAGCAGTACTTC	CATSAGGVANEQYF
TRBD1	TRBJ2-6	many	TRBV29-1	TGCAGCGCCAGGGGGCTTGGGGCCAACGTCCTGACTTTC	CSARGLGANVLTF
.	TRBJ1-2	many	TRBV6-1	TGTGCCAGCAGTGAAGCACAGGGAAGCTATGGCTACACCTTC	CASSEAQGSYGYTF
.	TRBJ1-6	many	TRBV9	TGTGCCAGCAGCTTAGGGGTAGGAAATTCACCCCTCCACTTT	CASSLGVGNSPLHF
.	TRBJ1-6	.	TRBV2	TGTGCCAGCAGCGACATCCAGGGTAATTCACCCCTCCACTTT	CASSDIQGNSPLHF
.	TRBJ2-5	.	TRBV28	TGTGCCAGCAGCCGGACGGCGGTCGAGACCCAGTACTTC	CASSRTAVETQYF
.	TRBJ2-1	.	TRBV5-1	TGCGCCAGCAGCTTCGGGGCGGCCGGCTCCTACAATGAGCAGTTCTTC	CASSFGAAGSYNEQFF
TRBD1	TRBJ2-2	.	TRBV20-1	TGCAGTGCTAGAGCGGCGGACAGGCTGTACACCGGGGAGCTGTTTTTT	CSARAADRLYTGELFF
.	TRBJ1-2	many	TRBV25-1	TGTGCCAGCAGTTGGAGTAGGGGGTATGGCTACACCTTC	CASSWSRGYGYTF
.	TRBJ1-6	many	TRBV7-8	TGTGCCAGCAGCTTAGTTACAGACCCCTATAATTCACCCCTCCACTTT	CASSLVTDPYNSPLHF
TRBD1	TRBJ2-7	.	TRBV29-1	TGCAGCGCGCCAATACAGGGCAGGGGGCGTTACGAGCAGTACTTC	CSAPIQGRGRYEQYF
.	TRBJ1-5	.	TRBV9	TGTGCCTATAAAAGTGGCAGGAACAGGGTCGTGAGCAATCAGCCCCAGCATTTT	CAYKSGRNRVVSNQPQHF
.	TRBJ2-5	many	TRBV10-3	TGTGCCACGACGGATGACCAAGAGACCCAGTACTTC	CATTDDQETQYF
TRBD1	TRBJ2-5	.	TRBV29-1	TGCAGCGTTGAAGGCGAGGGACAGAGGTACCAAGAGACCCAGTACTTC	CSVEGEGQRYQETQYF
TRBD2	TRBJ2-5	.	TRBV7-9	TGTGCCAGCAGCTTGACTAGCGGAGTTCGGGAGACCCAGTACTTC	CASSLTSGVRETQYF
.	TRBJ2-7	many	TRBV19	TGTGCCAGTAGTGTGAGTTCCTACGAGCAGTACTTC	CASSVSSYEQYF
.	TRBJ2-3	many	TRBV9	TGTGCCAGCAGCGTAGTAGGAGCTAGCACAGATACGCAGTATTTT	CASSVVGASTDTQYF
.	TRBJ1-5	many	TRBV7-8	TGTGCCAGCAGCTTAGTCGGGGTTCGGGGCAGAGAGCCCCAGCATTTT	CASSLVGVRGREPQHF
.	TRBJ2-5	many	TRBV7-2	TGTGCCAGCAGCCCTAGCATACAAGAGACCCAGTACTTC	CASSPSIQETQYF
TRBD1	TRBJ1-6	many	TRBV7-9	TGTGCCAGCAGCTTAGGGACAGGCCTGTTACCCCTCCACTTT	CASSLGTGLLPLHF
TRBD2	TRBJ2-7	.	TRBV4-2	TGTGCCAGCAGCCAAGGGCTGACTAGCGGGAGGAACTACGAGCAGTACTTC	CASSQGLTSGRNYEQYF
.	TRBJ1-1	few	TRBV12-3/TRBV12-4	TGTGCCAGCAGTTTAAGCGGGGCGGGTACTGAAGCTTTCTTT	CASSLSGAGTEAFF
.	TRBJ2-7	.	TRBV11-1	TGTGCCAGCAGCTTTACCAGCAGCTCCTACGAGCAGTACTTC	CASSFTSSSYEQYF
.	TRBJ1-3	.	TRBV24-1	TGTGCCAGCAGCGTAGATGGGGGCGGTGGAAACACCATATATTTT	CASSVDGGGGNTIYF
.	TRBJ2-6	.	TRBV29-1	TGCAGCGTTGTCGTTCCCAACGTCCTGACTTTC	CSVVVPNVLTF
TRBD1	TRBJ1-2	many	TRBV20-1	TGCAGTGCTAGTCAGGGGGTCTTGTTCGGGGGCTACACCTTC	CSASQGVLFGGYTF
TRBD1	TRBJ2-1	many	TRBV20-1	TGCAGTGCTAAAGACAGGGTGGGATACAATGAGCAGTTCTTC	CSAKDRVGYNEQFF
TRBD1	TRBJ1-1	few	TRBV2	TGTGCCAGCAGTGAGGGACAGGGTGGGGGAGCTTTCTTT	CASSEGQGGGAFF
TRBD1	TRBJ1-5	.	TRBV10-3	TGTGCCATCAGTGAGTCTGTGGGACAGATCAATCAGCCCCAGCATTTT	CAISESVGQINQPQHF